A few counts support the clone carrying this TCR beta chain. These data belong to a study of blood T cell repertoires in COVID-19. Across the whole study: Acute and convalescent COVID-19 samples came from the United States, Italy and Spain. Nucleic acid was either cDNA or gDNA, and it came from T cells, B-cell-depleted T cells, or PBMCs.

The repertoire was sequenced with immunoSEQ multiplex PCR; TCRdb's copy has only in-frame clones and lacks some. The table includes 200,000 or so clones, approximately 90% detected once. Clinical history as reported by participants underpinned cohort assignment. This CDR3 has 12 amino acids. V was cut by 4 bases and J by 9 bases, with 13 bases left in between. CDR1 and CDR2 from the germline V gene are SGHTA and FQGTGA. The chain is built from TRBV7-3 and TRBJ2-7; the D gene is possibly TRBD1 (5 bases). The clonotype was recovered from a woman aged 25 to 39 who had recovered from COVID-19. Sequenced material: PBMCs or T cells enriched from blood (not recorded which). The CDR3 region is CASSSPGKVQYF. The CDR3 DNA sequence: TGTGCCAGCAGCTCTCCAGGGAAAGTGCAGTACTTC.